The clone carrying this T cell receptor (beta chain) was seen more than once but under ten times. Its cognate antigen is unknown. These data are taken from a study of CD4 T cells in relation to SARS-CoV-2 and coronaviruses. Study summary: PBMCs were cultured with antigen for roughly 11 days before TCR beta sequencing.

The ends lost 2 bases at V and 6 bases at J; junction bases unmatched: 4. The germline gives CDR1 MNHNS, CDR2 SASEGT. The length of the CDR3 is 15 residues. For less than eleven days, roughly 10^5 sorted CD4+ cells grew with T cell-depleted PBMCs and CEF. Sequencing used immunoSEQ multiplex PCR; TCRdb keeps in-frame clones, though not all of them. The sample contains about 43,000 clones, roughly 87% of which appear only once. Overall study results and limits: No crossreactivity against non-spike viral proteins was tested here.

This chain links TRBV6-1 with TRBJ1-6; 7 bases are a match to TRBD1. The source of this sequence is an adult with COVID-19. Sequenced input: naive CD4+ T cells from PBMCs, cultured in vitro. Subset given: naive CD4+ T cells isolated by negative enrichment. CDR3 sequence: CASSESTGFNSPLHF. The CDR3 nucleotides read TGTGCCAGCAGTGAATCGACAGGGTTTAATTCACCCCTCCACTTT.